Below are 11 T cell receptor beta chains sequenced from a single sample in a study of OX40 agonist ivuxolimab in advanced cancers. Clones were sequenced by immunoSEQ multiplex PCR, and TCRdb holds only the in-frame ones, with some missing. The table has about 79,000 clones, 70% to 85% seen once. The sample consisted of CD4+ or CD8+ T cells sorted from blood, taken in a trial of the OX40 agonist ivuxolimab. The receptors come from an adult with an advanced solid tumor such as melanoma, head and neck, liver or kidney cancer.

The V and J genes are TRBV6-6 and TRBJ2-7, with 7 bases matching TRBD1. The V segment lost 6 bases and the J segment 3 bases; nucleotides outside the gene matches: 8. CDR1 is MNHNY, CDR2 SVGAGI, per germline (reference sequence). The CDR3 length is 14 residues. The CDR3 sequence is CASRTGTEDYEQYF. CDR3 DNA sequence: TGTGCCAGCAGAACCGGGACAGAGGACTACGAGCAGTACTTC.

V gene TRBV5-1 combines with J gene TRBJ2-7; possible D gene TRBD2, 5 bases. With 4 bases removed from V and 2 bases from J, the gap between germline ends came to 13 bases. Germline CDR1 and CDR2: SGHRS and YFSETQ. CDR3 size: 14 residues. CDR3 region: CASSQDLPTYEQYF. The CDR3, as DNA: TGCGCCAGCAGCCAGGACTTACCGACCTACGAGCAGTACTTC.

The CDR3 protein is CASRDTRAGGTDTQYF. For the CDR3, the DNA is TGTGCCAGCAGGGACACCCGAGCGGGAGGCACAGATACGCAGTATTTT. The rearrangement links TRBV7-3 to TRBJ2-3; 8 nucleotides line up with TRBD2. The CDR3 loop spans 16 amino acids. CDR1 and CDR2 from the germline V gene are SGHTA and FQGTGA. The trim removed 6 bases at V and 1 base at J, leaving 9 bases unmatched.

The chain employs TRBV30 and TRBJ2-5, with a possible D match to TRBD1 (6 bases). V dropped 0 bases and J dropped 2 bases, with 10 bases sitting between them. The CDR3 is 14 residues long. The germline V gene encodes CDR1 GTSNPN and CDR2 SVGIG (reference sequence). This CDR3 is CAWSVLGQQETQYF. DNA of the CDR3: TGTGCCTGGAGTGTACTAGGACAGCAAGAGACCCAGTACTTC.

The J gene is TRBJ2-3, the V gene TRBV5-8; possible D gene TRBD2, 6 bases. Germline CDR1 is SGHTS and CDR2 is YDEGEE. This CDR3 comprises 13 residues. Trimming pared 5 bases from V and 1 base from J, leaving 8 bases between. The CDR3 DNA follows: TGTGCCAGCAGGATAGCGGGCACAGATACGCAGTATTTT. Its translation: CASRIAGTDTQYF.

The V gene is TRBV19, the J gene TRBJ2-7; tentatively, D is TRBD2 (6 bases). The CDR3 length is 13 residues. The ends were cut back, 5 bases at V and 3 bases at J, with 11 bases in the middle. Germline V gives CDR1 LNHDA, CDR2 SQIVND (reference sequence). This CDR3 reads CASSWRRGYEQYF. For the CDR3, the DNA is TGTGCCAGTAGTTGGCGGAGGGGCTACGAGCAGTACTTC.

The rearrangement uses TRBV2 and TRBJ2-5; no clear D. Germline loops: CDR1 SNHLY, CDR2 FYNNEI. V was pared by 7 bases and J by 0 bases, with 6 bases between. The CDR3 spans 12 residues. The CDR3 is CASTLNQETQYF. In DNA, the CDR3 is TGTGCCAGCACCCTAAACCAAGAGACCCAGTACTTC.

The chain carries TRBV2 and TRBJ1-1; 8 bases map to TRBD1. The CDR3 runs to 16 residues. Germline lookup yields CDR1 SNHLY and CDR2 FYNNEI. V was clipped by 11 bases and J by 5 bases; unmatched bases: 19. CDR3 region: CAFPTVKQGGETEAFF. Here the CDR3 DNA reads TGTGCCTTTCCGACAGTAAAACAGGGGGGGGAGACTGAAGCTTTCTTT. The full variable domain, completed using reference TRBV2 and TRBJ1-1, is EPEVTQTPSHQVTQMGQEVILRCVPISNHLYFYWYRQILGQKVEFLVSFYNNEISEKSEIFDDQFSVERPDGSNFTLKIRSTKLEDSAMYFCAFPTVKQGGETEAFFGQGTRLTVV.

V and J are TRBV7-2 and TRBJ2-2, with 10 bases lining up with TRBD2. Germline assignment: CDR1 SGHTA and CDR2 FQGNSA. The CDR3 length is 16 residues. With V trimmed by 3 bases and J by 6 bases, 7 bases remained unmatched. CDR3 region: CASSLGASGSPGELFF. Here the CDR3 DNA reads TGTGCCAGCAGCTTGGGGGCTAGCGGGAGCCCCGGGGAGCTGTTTTTT.

This chain joins TRBV28 and TRBJ2-2; maybe TRBD1 (5 bases). The CDR3 runs to 15 residues. In germline, CDR1 is MDHEN, CDR2 SYDVKM. Trimming cost V 7 bases and J 3 bases, with 15 bases left between them. CDR3 sequence: CASTRRQRYTGELFF. CDR3 DNA sequence: TGTGCCAGCACCAGAAGACAGCGATACACCGGGGAGCTGTTTTTT.

The rearrangement links TRBV6-6 to TRBJ1-5, with 8 bases that match TRBD1. The CDR3 runs 15 residues. Germline CDR1 reads MNHNY; CDR2 reads SVGAGI (reference sequence). The V and J ends lost 2 bases and 7 bases, in that order; junction bases with no gene match: 7. The DNA of the CDR3 is TGTGCCAGCAGTTACACGACAGGGGACGACCAGCCCCAGCATTTT. Encoded protein: CASSYTTGDDQPQHF.